This entry features one T cell receptor beta chain sequence. Antigen specificity is unknown. Germline V gene data show CDR1 as LGHNA and CDR2 as YNFKEQ. J lost 4 bases, V lost 0 bases, and 5 bases had no gene match. The CDR3 length is 16 residues. The record originates from a study of T-cell reconstitution after alpha-beta-depleted transplantation in children. Study-level points and caveats: At the one-year point after transplant, T-cell counts and TCRbeta diversity were found to come mostly from T cells that had been newly produced. Surviving recipient cells, namely T cells and thymic progenitors, were the source of high day-60 TCRbeta diversity in some patients. Alpha-beta T cells present about two months after transplant were reported to originate from several hundred expanded graft clones.

As it was prepared, the TCRbeta library received unique molecular identifiers. TCRdb analysed the PCR reads with MiXCR anew, one entry per CDR3 protein. The sample contains about 240,000 distinct CDR3 sequences, roughly 23% of which appear only once. Specimen: PBMCs, collected before TCRalphabeta/CD19-depleted stem cell transplant. The sequence came from a girl under 10 years old with Fanconi anemia, due to receive a stem cell transplant. The chain joins TRBV4-2 to TRBJ2-3; 9 positions match TRBD2. The CDR3 DNA reads as TGTGCCAGCAGCCAAGATGGCCTAGCGGGATCAGATACGCAGTATTTT. Translated, it gives CASSQDGLAGSDTQYF.